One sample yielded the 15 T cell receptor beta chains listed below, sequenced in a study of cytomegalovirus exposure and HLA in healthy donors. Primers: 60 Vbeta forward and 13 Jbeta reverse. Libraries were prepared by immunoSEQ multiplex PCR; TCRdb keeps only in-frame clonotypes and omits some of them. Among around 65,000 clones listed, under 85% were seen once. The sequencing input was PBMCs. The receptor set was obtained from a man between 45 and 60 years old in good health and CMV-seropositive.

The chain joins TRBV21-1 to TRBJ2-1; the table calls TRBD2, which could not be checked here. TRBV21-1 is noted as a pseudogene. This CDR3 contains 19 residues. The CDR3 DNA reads TGTGCCAGCAGCAAAGGCGCGGGAGGACTAGCGGGATCAATCAATGAGCAGTTCTTC. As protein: CASSKGAGGLAGSINEQFF.

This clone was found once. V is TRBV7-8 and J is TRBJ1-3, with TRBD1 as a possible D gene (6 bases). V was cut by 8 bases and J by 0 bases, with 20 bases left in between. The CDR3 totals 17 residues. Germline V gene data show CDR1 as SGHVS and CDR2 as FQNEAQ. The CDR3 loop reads CASSVPGQRSSGNTIYF. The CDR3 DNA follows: TGTGCCAGCTCTGTTCCGGGACAACGGAGCTCTGGAAACACCATATATTTT.

The CDR3 is CASRDRLAGDLYEQYF. Written as DNA, the CDR3 is TGTGCCAGCCGGGACAGACTAGCGGGAGATCTCTACGAGCAGTACTTC. The chain carries TRBV6-6 and TRBJ2-7; 12 bases are shared with TRBD2. Germline-derived CDR1 and CDR2 are MNHNY and SVGAGI (reference sequence). This CDR3 comprises 16 residues. The J segment lost 3 bases and the V segment lost 8 bases, leaving 11 bases of the junction unmatched.

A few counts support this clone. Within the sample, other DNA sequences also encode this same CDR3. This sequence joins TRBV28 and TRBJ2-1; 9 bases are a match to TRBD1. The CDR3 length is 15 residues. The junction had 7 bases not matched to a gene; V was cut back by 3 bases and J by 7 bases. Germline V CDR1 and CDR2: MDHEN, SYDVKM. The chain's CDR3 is CASSFPGQGGNEQFF. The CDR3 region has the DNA TGTGCCAGCAGTTTCCCGGGACAGGGAGGGAATGAGCAGTTCTTC.

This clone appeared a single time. The CDR3 DNA follows: TGTGCCACCAGTCTAAGATTTGAGGATACGCAGTATTTT. Amino acids: CATSLRFEDTQYF. This chain joins TRBV15 and TRBJ2-3, with D unclear. Germline V CDR1 and CDR2: LNHNV, YYDKDF (reference sequence). Trimming took 6 bases from V and 6 from J, leaving 13 bases between them. This CDR3 has 13 amino acids.

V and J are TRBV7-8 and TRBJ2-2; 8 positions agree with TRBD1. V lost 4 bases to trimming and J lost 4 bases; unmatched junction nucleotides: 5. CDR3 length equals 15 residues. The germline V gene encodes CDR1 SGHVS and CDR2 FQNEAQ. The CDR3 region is CASSYRDRSTGELFF. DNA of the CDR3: TGTGCCAGCAGCTACCGGGACAGGAGCACCGGGGAGCTGTTTTTT.

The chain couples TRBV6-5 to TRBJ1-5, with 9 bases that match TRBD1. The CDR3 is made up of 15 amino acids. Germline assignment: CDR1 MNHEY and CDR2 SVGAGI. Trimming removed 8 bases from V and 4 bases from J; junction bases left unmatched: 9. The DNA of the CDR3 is TGTGCCAGCCGACTAACCGGGACAGGGAATCAGCCCCAGCATTTT. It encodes CASRLTGTGNQPQHF.

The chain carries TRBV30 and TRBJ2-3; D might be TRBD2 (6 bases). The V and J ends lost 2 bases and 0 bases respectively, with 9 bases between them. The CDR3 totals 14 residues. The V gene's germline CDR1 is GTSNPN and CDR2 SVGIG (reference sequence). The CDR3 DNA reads TGTGCCTGGAGTCGCGGGACTAGCACAGATACGCAGTATTTT. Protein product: CAWSRGTSTDTQYF.

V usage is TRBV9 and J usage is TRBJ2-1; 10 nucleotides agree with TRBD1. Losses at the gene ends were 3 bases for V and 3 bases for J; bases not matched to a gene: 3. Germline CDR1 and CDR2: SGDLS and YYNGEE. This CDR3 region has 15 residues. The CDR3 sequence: CASSGGTGVYNEQFF. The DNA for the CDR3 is TGTGCCAGCAGCGGCGGGACAGGGGTCTACAATGAGCAGTTCTTC.

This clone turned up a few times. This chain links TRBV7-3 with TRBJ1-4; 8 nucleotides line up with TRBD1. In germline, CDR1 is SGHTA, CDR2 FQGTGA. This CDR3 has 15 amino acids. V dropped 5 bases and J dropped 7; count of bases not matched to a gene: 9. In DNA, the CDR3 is TGTGCCAGCAGCCCGTCCGGGACAGGCGGTGAAAAACTGTTTTTT. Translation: CASSPSGTGGEKLFF.

As DNA, the CDR3 is TGTGCCAGCAGCGGAGCCACAGATACGCAGTATTTT. The encoded protein is CASSGATDTQYF. The chain recombines TRBV7-8 with TRBJ2-3; D is undetermined. Germline CDR1 reads SGHVS; CDR2 reads FQNEAQ. This CDR3 is built from 12 residues. V was cut by 5 bases and J by 2 bases, with 5 bases left in between.

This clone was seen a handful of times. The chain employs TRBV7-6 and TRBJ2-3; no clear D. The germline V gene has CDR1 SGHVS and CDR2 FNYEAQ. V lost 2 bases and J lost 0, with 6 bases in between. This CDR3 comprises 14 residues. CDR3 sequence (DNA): TGTGCCAGCAGCTTACACGAGAGCACAGATACGCAGTATTTT. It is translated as CASSLHESTDTQYF.

For the CDR3, the DNA is TGTGCCAGCCGCGCGTTTGCCGAGCAGTACTTC. Translated, it gives CASRAFAEQYF. The J gene is TRBJ2-7, the V gene TRBV28; D is ambiguous. CDR1 is MDHEN and CDR2 is SYDVKM in the germline V gene. Trimming removed 8 bases at V and 6 bases at J, with 11 bases between. The CDR3 covers 11 residues.

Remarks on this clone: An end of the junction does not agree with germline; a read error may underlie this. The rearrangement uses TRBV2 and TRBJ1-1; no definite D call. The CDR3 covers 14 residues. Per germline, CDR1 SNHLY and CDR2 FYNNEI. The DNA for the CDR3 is TGTGCCAGCAGTGATTCGCGGGTTTACACTGATGCTTTCTTT. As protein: CASSDSRVYTDAFF. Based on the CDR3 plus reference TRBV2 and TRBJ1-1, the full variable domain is EPEVTQTPSHQVTQMGQEVILRCVPISNHLYFYWYRQILGQKVEFLVSFYNNEISEKSEIFDDQFSVERPDGSNFTLKIRSTKLEDSAMYFCASSDSRVYTDAFFGQGTRLTVV.

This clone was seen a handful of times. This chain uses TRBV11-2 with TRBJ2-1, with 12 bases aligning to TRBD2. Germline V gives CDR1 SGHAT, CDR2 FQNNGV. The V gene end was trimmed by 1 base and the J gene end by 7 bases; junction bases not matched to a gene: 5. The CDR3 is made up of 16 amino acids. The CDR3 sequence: CASSLVGTSGRNEQFF. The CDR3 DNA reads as TGTGCCAGCAGCTTAGTCGGGACTAGCGGGCGGAATGAGCAGTTCTTC.